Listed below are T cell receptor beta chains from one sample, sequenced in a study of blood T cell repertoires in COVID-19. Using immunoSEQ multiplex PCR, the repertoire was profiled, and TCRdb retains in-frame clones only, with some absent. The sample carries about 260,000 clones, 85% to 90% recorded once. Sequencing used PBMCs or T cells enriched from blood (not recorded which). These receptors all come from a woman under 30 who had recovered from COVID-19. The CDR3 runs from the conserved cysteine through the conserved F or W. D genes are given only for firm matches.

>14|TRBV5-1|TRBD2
CASSTSGGSDTQYF
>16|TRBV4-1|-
CASSQERVHDNQPQHF
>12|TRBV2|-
CASSEGYDGYTF
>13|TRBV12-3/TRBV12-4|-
CASSFSGNQPQHF
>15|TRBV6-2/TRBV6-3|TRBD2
CASSYSGLEQETQYF
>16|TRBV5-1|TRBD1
CASSPTGGYENSPLHF
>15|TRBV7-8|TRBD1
CASSLGVGGATEAFF
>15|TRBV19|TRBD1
CASSGAGTERYGYTF
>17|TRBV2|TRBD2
CASSAASGGAVTGELFF
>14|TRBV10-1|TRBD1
CASRTRDRSYEQYF
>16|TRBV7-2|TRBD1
CASSQRDRGDPYGYTF
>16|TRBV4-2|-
CASSPLGGPGTGELFF
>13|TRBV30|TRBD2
CAWSVLGGYEQFF
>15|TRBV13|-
CASSWSQGQGQPQHF
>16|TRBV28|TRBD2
CASSLYGLAGGNEQFF
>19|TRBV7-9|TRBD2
CASSLTAWTSGVSTNEQYF
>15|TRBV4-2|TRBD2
CASSPRSAGIDTQYF
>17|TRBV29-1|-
CSVQTPRISSGANVLTF
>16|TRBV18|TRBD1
CASSPQVQGFSYEQYF
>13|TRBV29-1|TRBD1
CSVRQGTKNIQYF
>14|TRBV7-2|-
CASSQFQGGETQYF
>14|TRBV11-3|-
CASSLGGIDSPLHF
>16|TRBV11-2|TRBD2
CASSLEYAGEQETQYF
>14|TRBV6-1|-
CASSEAGVDYGYTF
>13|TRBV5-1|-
CASSSYSNYGYTF